These 6 T cell receptor beta chains originate from one sample sequenced in a study of OX40 agonist ivuxolimab in advanced cancers. The protocol was immunoSEQ multiplex PCR, while the TCRdb copy is restricted to in-frame clones and leaves out a portion. The table has approximately 84,000 clones, about 86% seen once. The specimen comprised CD4+ or CD8+ T cells sorted from blood, sampled in a trial of the OX40 agonist ivuxolimab. The receptors were sampled from an adult with an advanced solid tumor such as melanoma, head and neck, liver or kidney cancer.

The chain carries TRBV6-1 and TRBJ1-4, with 7 nucleotides matching TRBD1. V lost 3 bases, J lost 0 bases, and 10 bases stayed unmatched. Germline V gene lookup returns CDR1 MNHNS and CDR2 SASEGT. The CDR3 contains 18 residues. CDR3 protein: CASSDWLQGGATNEKLFF. CDR3 bases: TGTGCCAGCAGTGATTGGCTGCAGGGGGGGGCAACTAATGAAAAACTGTTTTTT.

This clone appeared a single time. This chain joins TRBV5-4 and TRBJ2-5; unclear D gene. V was trimmed by 4 bases and J by 0 bases, leaving 10 bases between them. CDR3 length: 14 amino acids. Germline CDR1 and CDR2: SGHNT and YYREEE (reference sequence). For the CDR3, the DNA is TGTGCCAGCAGCCCGAAACAGAACCAAGAGACCCAGTACTTC. Translation gives CASSPKQNQETQYF.

The chain links TRBV7-3 to TRBJ1-6; 7 positions match TRBD1. The V and J ends lost 3 bases and 9 bases, in that order; junction bases with no gene match: 5. The length of the CDR3 is 14 residues. The germline CDR1 and CDR2 sequences are SGHTA and FQGTGA. CDR3 residues: CASSLTGLGSPLHF. CDR3 nucleotide sequence: TGTGCCAGCAGCTTGACAGGGCTGGGTTCACCCCTCCACTTT. Full variable domain (missing parts from reference TRBV7-3 and TRBJ1-6): GAGVSQTPSNKVTEKGKYVELRCDPISGHTALYWYRQSLGQGPEFLIYFQGTGAADDSGLPNDRFFAVRPEGSVSTLKIQRTERGDSAVYLCASSLTGLGSPLHFGNGTRLTVT.

This chain uses TRBV30 with TRBJ1-6, with 10 bases fitting TRBD1. The V gene end was trimmed by 5 bases and the J gene end by 10 bases; junction bases not matched to a gene: 2. CDR1 and CDR2 (germline): GTSNPN, SVGIG (reference sequence). The CDR3 runs to 12 residues. The CDR3 region is CAWGQGGSPLHF. The CDR3 DNA reads TGTGCCTGGGGACAGGGGGGATCACCCCTCCACTTT.

This chain connects TRBV30 to TRBJ2-1, with D possibly TRBD2 on 5 matching bases. This CDR3 region has 16 residues. V was pared by 5 bases and J by 0 bases, with 17 bases between. Per germline, CDR1 GTSNPN and CDR2 SVGIG (reference sequence). The CDR3 is CAWGELESSSYNEQFF. For the CDR3, the DNA is TGTGCCTGGGGGGAGCTGGAGTCGAGCTCCTACAATGAGCAGTTCTTC.

J is TRBJ1-2 and V is TRBV5-4; TRBD1 aligns across 10 bases. CDR3 length: 14 residues. Trimming took 0 bases from V and 8 from J; bases not matched to a gene: 4. In germline, CDR1 is SGHNT, CDR2 YYREEE (reference sequence). In nucleotides, the CDR3 is TGTGCCAGCAGCTTGGTGGGACAGGGGTCCGGCTACACCTTC. Its protein is CASSLVGQGSGYTF.